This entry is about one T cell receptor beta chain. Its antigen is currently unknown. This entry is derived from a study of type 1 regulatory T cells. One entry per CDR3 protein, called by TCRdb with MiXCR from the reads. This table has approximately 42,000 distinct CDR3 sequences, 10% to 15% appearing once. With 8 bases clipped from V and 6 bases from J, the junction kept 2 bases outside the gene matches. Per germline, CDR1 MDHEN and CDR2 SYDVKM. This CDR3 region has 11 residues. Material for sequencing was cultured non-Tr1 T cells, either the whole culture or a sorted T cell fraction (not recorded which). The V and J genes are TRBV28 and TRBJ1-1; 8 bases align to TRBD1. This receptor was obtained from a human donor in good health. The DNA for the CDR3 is TGTGCCAGCCGGGGACAGGCTGAAGCTTTCTTT. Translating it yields CASRGQAEAFF.